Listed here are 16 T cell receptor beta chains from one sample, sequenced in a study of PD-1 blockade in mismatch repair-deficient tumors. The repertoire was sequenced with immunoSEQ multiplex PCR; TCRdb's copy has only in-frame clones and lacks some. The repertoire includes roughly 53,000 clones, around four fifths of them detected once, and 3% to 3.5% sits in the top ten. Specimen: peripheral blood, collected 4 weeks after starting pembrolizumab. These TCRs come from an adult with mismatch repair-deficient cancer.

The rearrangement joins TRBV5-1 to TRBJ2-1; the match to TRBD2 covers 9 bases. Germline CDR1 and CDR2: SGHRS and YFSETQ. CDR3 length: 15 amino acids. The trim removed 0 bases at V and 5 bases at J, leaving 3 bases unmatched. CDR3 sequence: CASSLGTSVHNEQFF. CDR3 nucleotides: TGCGCCAGCAGCTTGGGGACTAGCGTGCACAATGAGCAGTTCTTC.

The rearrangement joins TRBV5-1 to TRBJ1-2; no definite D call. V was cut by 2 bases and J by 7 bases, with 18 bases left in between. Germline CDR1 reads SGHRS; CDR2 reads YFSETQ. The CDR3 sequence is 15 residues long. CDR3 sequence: CASSFREDAGAGYTF. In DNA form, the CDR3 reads TGCGCCAGCAGCTTTAGGGAGGACGCGGGTGCTGGCTACACCTTC.

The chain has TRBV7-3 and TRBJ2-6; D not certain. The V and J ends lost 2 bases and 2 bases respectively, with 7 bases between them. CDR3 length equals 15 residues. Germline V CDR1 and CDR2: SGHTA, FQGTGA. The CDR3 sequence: CASSLEDTGANVLTF. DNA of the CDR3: TGTGCCAGCAGCTTAGAGGATACTGGGGCCAACGTCCTGACTTTC.

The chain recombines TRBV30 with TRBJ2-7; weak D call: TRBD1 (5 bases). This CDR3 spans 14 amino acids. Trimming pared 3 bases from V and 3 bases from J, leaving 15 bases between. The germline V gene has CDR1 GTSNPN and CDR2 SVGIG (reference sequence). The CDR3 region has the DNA TGTGCCTGGAGCCCCAAGGGGATCTACTACGAGCAGTACTTC. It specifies CAWSPKGIYYEQYF.

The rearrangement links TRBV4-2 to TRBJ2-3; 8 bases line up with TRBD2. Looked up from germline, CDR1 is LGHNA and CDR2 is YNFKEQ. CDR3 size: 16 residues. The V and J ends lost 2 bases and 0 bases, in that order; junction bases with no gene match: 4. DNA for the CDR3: TGTGCCAGCAGCCAAAACCCGGGAGGGAGCACAGATACGCAGTATTTT. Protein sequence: CASSQNPGGSTDTQYF.

CDR3 protein: CASSSGHLDGYTF. DNA of the CDR3: TGTGCCAGCAGTTCGGGACACTTGGATGGCTACACCTTC. The chain carries TRBV5-4 and TRBJ1-2; perhaps TRBD1 as D (6 bases). Germline CDR1 and CDR2: SGHNT and YYREEE (reference sequence). The CDR3 runs 13 residues. Trimming stripped 5 bases from V and 6 bases from J, with 14 bases between.

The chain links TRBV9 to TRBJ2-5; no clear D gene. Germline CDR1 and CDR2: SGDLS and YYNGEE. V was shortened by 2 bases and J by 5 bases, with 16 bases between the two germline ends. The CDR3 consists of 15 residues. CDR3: CASSVGRAFGETQYF. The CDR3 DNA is TGTGCCAGCAGCGTCGGACGGGCCTTCGGGGAGACCCAGTACTTC. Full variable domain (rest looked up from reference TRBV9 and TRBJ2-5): DSGVTQTPKHLITATGQRVTLRCSPRSGDLSVYWYQQSLDQGLQFLIQYYNGEERAKGNILERFSAQQFPDLHSELNLSSLELGDSALYFCASSVGRAFGETQYFGPGTRLLVL.

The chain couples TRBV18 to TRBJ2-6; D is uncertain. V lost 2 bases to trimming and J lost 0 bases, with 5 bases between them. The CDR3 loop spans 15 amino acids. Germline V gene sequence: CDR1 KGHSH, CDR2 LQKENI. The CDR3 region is CASSPRSSGANVLTF. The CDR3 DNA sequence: TGTGCCAGCTCACCAAGGAGCTCTGGGGCCAACGTCCTGACTTTC. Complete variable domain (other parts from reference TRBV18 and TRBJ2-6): NAGVMQNPRHLVRRRGQEARLRCSPMKGHSHVYWYRQLPEEGLKFMVYLQKENIIDESGMPKERFSAEFPKEGPSILRIQQVVRGDSAAYFCASSPRSSGANVLTFGAGSRLTVL.

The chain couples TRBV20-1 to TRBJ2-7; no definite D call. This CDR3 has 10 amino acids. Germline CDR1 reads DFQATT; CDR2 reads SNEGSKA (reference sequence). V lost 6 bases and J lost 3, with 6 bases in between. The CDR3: CSAGGYEQYF. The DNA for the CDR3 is TGCAGTGCCGGCGGCTACGAGCAGTACTTC.

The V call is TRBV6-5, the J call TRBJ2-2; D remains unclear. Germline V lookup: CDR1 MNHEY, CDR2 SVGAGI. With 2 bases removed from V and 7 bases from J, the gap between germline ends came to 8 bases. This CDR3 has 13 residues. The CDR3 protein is CASSYGQFGELFF. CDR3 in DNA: TGTGCCAGCAGTTACGGTCAGTTCGGGGAGCTGTTTTTT.

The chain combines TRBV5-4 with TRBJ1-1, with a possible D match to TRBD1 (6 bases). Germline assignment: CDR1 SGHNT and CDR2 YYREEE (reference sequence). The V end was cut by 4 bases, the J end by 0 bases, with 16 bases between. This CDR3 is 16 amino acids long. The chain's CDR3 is CASSDGAGDMNTEAFF. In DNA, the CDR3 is TGTGCCAGCAGCGATGGGGCGGGGGACATGAACACTGAAGCTTTCTTT.

This CDR3 reads CASTGTGGNTEAFF. As DNA, the CDR3 is TGTGCCAGCACCGGGACAGGAGGAAACACTGAAGCTTTCTTT. The chain is built from TRBV5-4 and TRBJ1-1; TRBD1 agrees at 8 bases. The J segment lost 2 bases and the V segment lost 6 bases, leaving 6 bases of the junction unmatched. CDR1 and CDR2 from the germline V gene are SGHNT and YYREEE (reference sequence). The CDR3 loop spans 14 amino acids.

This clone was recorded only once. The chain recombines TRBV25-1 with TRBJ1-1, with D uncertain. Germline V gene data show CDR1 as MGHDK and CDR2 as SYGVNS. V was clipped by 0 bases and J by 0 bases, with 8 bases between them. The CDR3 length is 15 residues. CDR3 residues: CASSEYPDMNTEAFF. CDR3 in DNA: TGTGCCAGCAGTGAATATCCTGACATGAACACTGAAGCTTTCTTT. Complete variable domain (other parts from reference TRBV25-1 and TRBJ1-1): EADIYQTPRYLVIGTGKKITLECSQTMGHDKMYWYQQDPGMELHLIHYSYGVNSTEKGDLSSESTVSRIRTEHFPLTLESARPSHTSQYLCASSEYPDMNTEAFFGQGTRLTVV.

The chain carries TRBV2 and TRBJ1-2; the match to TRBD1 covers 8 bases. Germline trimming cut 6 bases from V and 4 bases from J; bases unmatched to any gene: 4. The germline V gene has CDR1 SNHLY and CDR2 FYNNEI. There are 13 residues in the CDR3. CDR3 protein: CASSPQGVYGYTF. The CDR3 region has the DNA TGTGCCAGCAGCCCACAGGGGGTCTATGGCTACACCTTC.

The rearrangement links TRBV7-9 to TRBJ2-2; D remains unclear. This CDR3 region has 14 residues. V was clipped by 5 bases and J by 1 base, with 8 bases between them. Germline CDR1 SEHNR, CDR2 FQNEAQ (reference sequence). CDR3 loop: CASSQTGNTGELFF. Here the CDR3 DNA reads TGTGCCAGCAGCCAGACGGGGAACACCGGGGAGCTGTTTTTT.

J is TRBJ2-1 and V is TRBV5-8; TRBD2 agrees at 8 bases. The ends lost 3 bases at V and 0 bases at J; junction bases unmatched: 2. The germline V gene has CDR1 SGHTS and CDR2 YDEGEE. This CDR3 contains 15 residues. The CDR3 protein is CASSSGLASYNEQFF. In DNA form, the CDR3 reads TGTGCCAGCAGCTCCGGACTAGCCTCCTACAATGAGCAGTTCTTC.